The T cell receptor (beta chain) under discussion was sequenced for a study of blood T cell repertoires in COVID-19. Study at large: Samples representing acute and convalescent COVID-19 were sourced from the United States, Italy and Spain. In each case, the material was cDNA or gDNA derived from T cells, B-cell-depleted T cells, or PBMCs.

Patients at the Seattle site were enrolled during active infection and followed longitudinally. Study processing details: It was from reference gene primer amplification that nucleated cell counts were estimated. TCRdb keeps only in-frame clones here, not all; method: immunoSEQ multiplex PCR. That table is the source of V, J and clone size, and D and trimming were worked out from the DNA. The sample holds about 280,000 clones; under 90% are singletons and the top ten take around 10%. Material for sequencing was peripheral blood. This receptor was taken from a woman in her thirties with COVID-19, enrolled during active disease.

In nucleotides, the CDR3 is TGCGCCAGCAGCTTGGGGAGGACCGGCTACACCTTC. Its protein product is CASSLGRTGYTF. The V call is TRBV5-1, the J call TRBJ1-2; unclear D gene. Trimming took 0 bases from V and 8 from J, leaving 8 bases between them. Looked up from germline, CDR1 is SGHRS and CDR2 is YFSETQ. CDR3 length equals 12 residues. The full variable domain, its missing parts supplied by reference TRBV5-1 and TRBJ1-2, is KAGVTQTPRYLIKTRGQQVTLSCSPISGHRSVSWYQQTPGQGLQFLFEYFSETQRNKGNFPGRFSGRQFSNSRSEMNVSTLELGDSALYLCASSLGRTGYTFGSGTRLTVV.